A selection of T cell receptor beta chains follows, all from one sample in a study of T cell responses to AZD1222 COVID-19 vaccine. The table came from immunoSEQ multiplex PCR; TCRdb's copy has only in-frame clones and leaves some out. The table has 140,000 to 150,000 clones, 85% to 95% seen once. Source: peripheral blood, taken on day 0 of AZD1222 vaccination. The receptor set was obtained from an adult in good health. Each CDR3 is given with its conserved first and last residue. Each record gives: J gene, V gene, D gene, clone size, CDR3 protein, CDR3 DNA. The D gene is left open where the match is weak. Clone size, where shown, is once, few, many, or a class for clones that have expanded.

>TRBJ1-6|TRBV7-8|TRBD1|.
CATRRPGTGGSPLHF
TGTGCCACCCGAAGGCCAGGGACAGGGGGTTCACCCCTCCACTTT
>TRBJ1-2|TRBV5-4|.|.
CASSLELVNYGYTF
TGTGCCAGCAGCTTGGAGTTGGTGAACTATGGCTACACCTTC
>TRBJ2-7|TRBV11-2|.|.
CASSLGSGTLSQQYF
TGTGCCAGCAGCTTAGGAAGCGGTACCCTCTCCCAGCAGTACTTC
>TRBJ2-5|TRBV2|.|.
CASGVARETQYF
TGTGCCAGCGGAGTAGCTCGGGAGACCCAGTACTTC
>TRBJ2-7|TRBV6-5|.|.
CATKLKRASIYEQYF
TGTGCCACAAAATTAAAGCGGGCCTCAATATACGAGCAGTACTTC
>TRBJ1-2|TRBV19|.|once
CASSIWGDYGYTF
TGTGCCAGTAGTATTTGGGGGGACTATGGCTACACCTTC
>TRBJ1-1|TRBV2|.|.
CASSEYTEAFF
TGTGCCAGCAGTGAGTACACTGAAGCTTTCTTT
>TRBJ2-2|TRBV24-1|.|.
CATSDPTTNTGELFF
TGTGCCACCAGTGATCCAACGACGAACACCGGGGAGCTGTTTTTT
>TRBJ1-1|TRBV21-1|.|.
CASSSQSTGQEAAFTEAFF
TGTGCCAGCAGCTCCCAATCGACGGGACAGGAGGCGGCGTTCACTGAAGCTTTCTTT
>TRBJ1-5|TRBV21-1|.|.
CASSPTRNGPGAGYSNQPQHF
TGTGCCAGCAGCCCAACTCGGAACGGGCCAGGGGCTGGATATAGCAATCAGCCCCAGCATTTT
>TRBJ2-7|TRBV6-5|.|.
CASGTLPNYEQYF
TGTGCCAGCGGGACCCTGCCCAACTACGAGCAGTACTTC